This is a list of T cell receptor beta chains from one sample in a study of cytomegalovirus exposure and HLA in healthy donors. Clones were sequenced by immunoSEQ multiplex PCR, and TCRdb holds only the in-frame ones, with some missing. The sample yields about 150,000 clones, about 81% seen once. Sequencing used PBMCs. The receptors were gathered from a woman aged 45-65 years in good health and CMV-seropositive. Each CDR3 is given with its conserved first and last residue. The order of the fields is J gene, V gene, clone size, D gene, CDR3 DNA, CDR3 protein. D genes are given only for firm matches. Clone size is shown for a subset of rows, as once, few, many or a class of expanded clone.

j_gene: TRBJ1-1
v_gene: TRBV5-1
abundance: NA
d_gene: NA
CDR3nt: TGCGCCAGCACCAATATACACCAGGGCACTGAAGCTTTCTTT
CDR3aa: CASTNIHQGTEAFF

j_gene: TRBJ1-1
v_gene: TRBV15
abundance: NA
d_gene: TRBD1
CDR3nt: TGTGCCACCAGCAGATATGGACAGGGGGCTGTCAGGAACACTGAAGCTTTCTTT
CDR3aa: CATSRYGQGAVRNTEAFF

j_gene: TRBJ1-2
v_gene: TRBV5-1
abundance: few
d_gene: TRBD1
CDR3nt: TGCGCCAGCAGTTCGGACAGGGAACGGGCTAACTATGGCTACACCTTC
CDR3aa: CASSSDRERANYGYTF

j_gene: TRBJ1-1
v_gene: TRBV5-4
abundance: NA
d_gene: NA
CDR3nt: TGTGCCAGCAGCCCGCCTCTTACGAGCACTGAAGCTTTCTTT
CDR3aa: CASSPPLTSTEAFF

j_gene: TRBJ2-1
v_gene: TRBV5-4
abundance: NA
d_gene: TRBD2
CDR3nt: TGTGCCAGCAGCTACGGACTAGGCTTCAATAATGAGCAGTTCTTC
CDR3aa: CASSYGLGFNNEQFF

j_gene: TRBJ2-1
v_gene: TRBV5-1
abundance: few
d_gene: NA
CDR3nt: TGCGCCAGCAGCTTGGATCTACCTGAGCAGTTCTTC
CDR3aa: CASSLDLPEQFF

j_gene: TRBJ2-1
v_gene: TRBV6-5
abundance: NA
d_gene: TRBD2
CDR3nt: TGTGCCAGCAGTCCGACTAGCGGGAGACAGTTCTTC
CDR3aa: CASSPTSGRQFF

j_gene: TRBJ2-5
v_gene: TRBV28
abundance: NA
d_gene: NA
CDR3nt: TGTGCCAGCAATCCCTTAGCCCCGGCAGAGGAGACCCAGTACTTC
CDR3aa: CASNPLAPAEETQYF

j_gene: TRBJ2-3
v_gene: TRBV27
abundance: once
d_gene: TRBD2
CDR3nt: TGTGCCAGCAGTTTATCAGGCCTAGCGGGAGATACGCAGTATTTT
CDR3aa: CASSLSGLAGDTQYF

j_gene: TRBJ2-2
v_gene: TRBV19
abundance: NA
d_gene: NA
CDR3nt: TGTGCCAGACGAAACGGACAGCCGAACACCGGGGAGCTGTTTTTT
CDR3aa: CARRNGQPNTGELFF

j_gene: TRBJ1-2
v_gene: TRBV28
abundance: NA
d_gene: TRBD1
CDR3nt: TGTGCCAGCGGGGGACAGGGGCTCATCTACACCTTC
CDR3aa: CASGGQGLIYTF

j_gene: TRBJ1-2
v_gene: TRBV5-4
abundance: NA
d_gene: TRBD1
CDR3nt: TGTGCCAGCAGCCAGGGACAGGGGTACTATGGCTACACCTTC
CDR3aa: CASSQGQGYYGYTF

j_gene: TRBJ2-2
v_gene: TRBV19
abundance: NA
d_gene: TRBD2
CDR3nt: TGTGCCAGTAGTGGAAACAGCGGGAGCTTCGCCGGGGAGCTGTTTTTT
CDR3aa: CASSGNSGSFAGELFF

j_gene: TRBJ2-3
v_gene: TRBV9
abundance: NA
d_gene: NA
CDR3nt: TGTGCCAGCTCCACCTCCGGGGGGCGTGATACGCAGTATTTT
CDR3aa: CASSTSGGRDTQYF

j_gene: TRBJ2-3
v_gene: TRBV5-1
abundance: NA
d_gene: NA
CDR3nt: TGCGCCAGCAGCTTAGGAGAGTCAGATACGCAGTATTTT
CDR3aa: CASSLGESDTQYF

j_gene: TRBJ2-7
v_gene: TRBV4-1
abundance: NA
d_gene: TRBD2
CDR3nt: TGCGCCAGCAGCCAAGAGGTAGCGGGGCCGTCCTACGAGCAGTACTTC
CDR3aa: CASSQEVAGPSYEQYF

j_gene: TRBJ1-5
v_gene: TRBV18
abundance: NA
d_gene: TRBD1
CDR3nt: TGTGCCAGCTCTCAACAGGGGGCTCTCAATCAGCCCCAGCATTTT
CDR3aa: CASSQQGALNQPQHF

j_gene: TRBJ2-5
v_gene: TRBV7-2
abundance: NA
d_gene: NA
CDR3nt: TGTGCCAGCAGCGGACAGCTCCAAGAGACCCAGTACTTC
CDR3aa: CASSGQLQETQYF

j_gene: TRBJ1-2
v_gene: TRBV5-6
abundance: NA
d_gene: TRBD1
CDR3nt: TGTGCCAGCAGCTGGGACAGGGGAAACTATGGCTACACCTTC
CDR3aa: CASSWDRGNYGYTF

j_gene: TRBJ1-2
v_gene: TRBV5-5
abundance: NA
d_gene: TRBD1
CDR3nt: TGTGCCAGCAGCCCGGGACAGTGGGACTTGTACTATGGCTACACCTTC
CDR3aa: CASSPGQWDLYYGYTF

j_gene: TRBJ1-6
v_gene: TRBV29-1
abundance: NA
d_gene: TRBD1
CDR3nt: TGCAGCGTTGAACAGGGGGATTCACCCCTCCACTTT
CDR3aa: CSVEQGDSPLHF

j_gene: TRBJ1-3
v_gene: TRBV13
abundance: once
d_gene: NA
CDR3nt: TGTGCCAGCAGCTCCGCTCTCAGAAACTCTGGAAACACCATATATTTT
CDR3aa: CASSSALRNSGNTIYF

j_gene: TRBJ1-6
v_gene: TRBV6-1
abundance: few
d_gene: TRBD1
CDR3nt: TGTGCCAGCAGTTTTGGGACAGCTGATAATTCACCCCTCCACTTT
CDR3aa: CASSFGTADNSPLHF

j_gene: TRBJ1-5
v_gene: TRBV7-3
abundance: NA
d_gene: NA
CDR3nt: TGTGCCAGCAGCTCTCAGCAGGGTGGAAGCAATCAGCCCCAGCATTTT
CDR3aa: CASSSQQGGSNQPQHF

j_gene: TRBJ2-7
v_gene: TRBV5-8
abundance: once
d_gene: NA
CDR3nt: TGTGCCAGCAGATTTGACCCGGAGAGTCCCCCCTACGAGCAGTACTTC
CDR3aa: CASRFDPESPPYEQYF

j_gene: TRBJ1-2
v_gene: TRBV19
abundance: NA
d_gene: NA
CDR3nt: TGTGCCAGTAGGGCCAGGGCCCTCCTCTATGGCTACACCTTC
CDR3aa: CASRARALLYGYTF

j_gene: TRBJ1-4
v_gene: TRBV2
abundance: NA
d_gene: TRBD1
CDR3nt: TGTGCCAGCAGCGGCCTCCCGGGGACAGGGAGGTTTTCAACTAATGAAAAACTGTTTTTT
CDR3aa: CASSGLPGTGRFSTNEKLFF

j_gene: TRBJ2-2
v_gene: TRBV9
abundance: NA
d_gene: NA
CDR3nt: TGTGCCAGCAGCGTAGCAACGAACACCGGGGAGCTGTTTTTT
CDR3aa: CASSVATNTGELFF

j_gene: TRBJ1-1
v_gene: TRBV7-8
abundance: NA
d_gene: TRBD1
CDR3nt: TGTGCCAGCAGCTCACAACAGGGGTTGAGCACTGAAGCTTTCTTT
CDR3aa: CASSSQQGLSTEAFF

j_gene: TRBJ2-5
v_gene: TRBV28
abundance: few
d_gene: TRBD2
CDR3nt: TGTGCCAGCAATCTAGCGGGAGCCTTGGAGACCCAGTACTTC
CDR3aa: CASNLAGALETQYF

j_gene: TRBJ2-1
v_gene: TRBV19
abundance: NA
d_gene: NA
CDR3nt: TGTGCCAGTAGCCCGGACAGCTACAATGAGCAGTTCTTC
CDR3aa: CASSPDSYNEQFF

j_gene: TRBJ1-2
v_gene: TRBV7-2
abundance: few
d_gene: TRBD1
CDR3nt: TGTGCCAGCAGCTTCCTAGGACAGGGCAATGGCTACACCTTC
CDR3aa: CASSFLGQGNGYTF

j_gene: TRBJ2-5
v_gene: TRBV4-1
abundance: NA
d_gene: TRBD2
CDR3nt: TGCGCCAGCAGCCAAGCACTAGCGAGCGGGCAAGAGACCCAGTACTTC
CDR3aa: CASSQALASGQETQYF

j_gene: TRBJ1-4
v_gene: TRBV5-6
abundance: NA
d_gene: NA
CDR3nt: TGTGCCAGCAGCTATCGATCAGGGTTTAGTAATGAAAAACTGTTTTTT
CDR3aa: CASSYRSGFSNEKLFF

j_gene: TRBJ1-2
v_gene: TRBV11-3
abundance: NA
d_gene: TRBD1
CDR3nt: TGTGCCAGCAGGCCGGGACAGGGGGCGCGGGGCTACACCTTC
CDR3aa: CASRPGQGARGYTF

j_gene: TRBJ2-5
v_gene: TRBV7-2
abundance: NA
d_gene: NA
CDR3nt: TGTGCCAGCAGCTTTCAGGACAGCCAAGAGACCCAGTACTTC
CDR3aa: CASSFQDSQETQYF

j_gene: TRBJ2-5
v_gene: TRBV6-6
abundance: few
d_gene: NA
CDR3nt: TGTGCCAGCACCAGGGGTACGGGCCTCAGGCGAGAGACCCAGTACTTC
CDR3aa: CASTRGTGLRRETQYF

j_gene: TRBJ2-1
v_gene: TRBV6-5
abundance: NA
d_gene: TRBD1
CDR3nt: TGTGCCAGCGGGACAGACAACAATGAGCAGTTCTTC
CDR3aa: CASGTDNNEQFF

j_gene: TRBJ1-1
v_gene: TRBV5-1
abundance: NA
d_gene: NA
CDR3nt: TGCGCCAGCAGCTTGGATGCGGGGGGCACTGAAGCTTTCTTT
CDR3aa: CASSLDAGGTEAFF

j_gene: TRBJ2-7
v_gene: TRBV6-1
abundance: few
d_gene: NA
CDR3nt: TGTGCCAGCAAGGAAGAGGAGGTTGTTGGCTACGAGCAGTACTTC
CDR3aa: CASKEEEVVGYEQYF

j_gene: TRBJ2-5
v_gene: TRBV5-1
abundance: NA
d_gene: NA
CDR3nt: TGCGCCAGCAGCTTGACACAACCCCAAGAGACCCAGTACTTC
CDR3aa: CASSLTQPQETQYF

j_gene: TRBJ2-5
v_gene: TRBV2
abundance: NA
d_gene: NA
CDR3nt: TGTGCCAGCAGCTCACTTTCGTACCAAGAGACCCAGTACTTC
CDR3aa: CASSSLSYQETQYF

j_gene: TRBJ2-3
v_gene: TRBV18
abundance: NA
d_gene: NA
CDR3nt: TGTGCCAGCTCACCTTCGGGGAACACAGATACGCAGTATTTT
CDR3aa: CASSPSGNTDTQYF

j_gene: TRBJ1-4
v_gene: TRBV5-1
abundance: NA
d_gene: TRBD1
CDR3nt: TGCGCCAGCAGCTTGGGGACAGGTTATTCTAATGAAAAACTGTTTTTT
CDR3aa: CASSLGTGYSNEKLFF

j_gene: TRBJ2-6
v_gene: TRBV19
abundance: few
d_gene: NA
CDR3nt: TGTGCCAGTAACCGACAGGGGAGGGTATTCTCTGGGGCCAACGTCCTGACTTTC
CDR3aa: CASNRQGRVFSGANVLTF

j_gene: TRBJ1-2
v_gene: TRBV20-1
abundance: few
d_gene: NA
CDR3nt: TGCAGTGGTTATAATAACTATGGCTACACCTTC
CDR3aa: CSGYNNYGYTF

j_gene: TRBJ2-1
v_gene: TRBV7-8
abundance: NA
d_gene: TRBD1
CDR3nt: TGTGCCAGCAGCTTAAAGGACAGGTCAGGGGGCAATGAGCAGTTCTTC
CDR3aa: CASSLKDRSGGNEQFF

j_gene: TRBJ1-2
v_gene: TRBV6-5
abundance: once
d_gene: TRBD1
CDR3nt: TGTGCCAGCAGGTTAGGGACAGGGGGCCCATACACCTTC
CDR3aa: CASRLGTGGPYTF

j_gene: TRBJ1-2
v_gene: TRBV2
abundance: NA
d_gene: NA
CDR3nt: TGTGCCAGCAGTGAAGCTGGGGCGACAGGCCATAACACCTTC
CDR3aa: CASSEAGATGHNTF

j_gene: TRBJ1-3
v_gene: TRBV30
abundance: NA
d_gene: NA
CDR3nt: TGTGCCTGGAGAGCCGCCTCTGGAAACACCATATATTTT
CDR3aa: CAWRAASGNTIYF

j_gene: TRBJ2-7
v_gene: TRBV2
abundance: NA
d_gene: TRBD2
CDR3nt: TGTGCCAGCAGTGAACTAGCGGGAGGCTACTACGAGCAGTACTTC
CDR3aa: CASSELAGGYYEQYF

j_gene: TRBJ2-1
v_gene: TRBV7-6
abundance: few
d_gene: NA
CDR3nt: TGTGCCAGCAGCGCCTACAGGGATTGGGAGCAGTTCTTC
CDR3aa: CASSAYRDWEQFF

j_gene: TRBJ2-5
v_gene: TRBV6-5
abundance: NA
d_gene: NA
CDR3nt: TGTGCCAGCAGTCCAGGGGAAGAGACCCAGTACTTC
CDR3aa: CASSPGEETQYF

j_gene: TRBJ1-3
v_gene: TRBV25-1
abundance: NA
d_gene: NA
CDR3nt: TGTGCCAGCAGTGAGGGGGGGATCTCTGGAAACACCATATATTTT
CDR3aa: CASSEGGISGNTIYF

j_gene: TRBJ2-3
v_gene: TRBV4-3
abundance: NA
d_gene: TRBD2
CDR3nt: TGCGCCAGCAGCCAACGGACCAAAAGGGAGGGAGATACGCAGTATTTT
CDR3aa: CASSQRTKREGDTQYF

j_gene: TRBJ2-3
v_gene: TRBV27
abundance: NA
d_gene: TRBD2
CDR3nt: TGTGCCAGCAGTTGGACGGGAGGAGCAGATACGCAGTATTTT
CDR3aa: CASSWTGGADTQYF